This entry is about one T cell receptor (beta chain). The sample belongs to a study of T cell changes during pregnancy in multiple sclerosis. Produced via immunoSEQ multiplex PCR; TCRdb's table is partial and in-frame only. The sample yields tens of thousands of clones, roughly 92% seen once. Trimming removed 5 bases from V and 9 bases from J; junction bases left unmatched: 3. Germline V lookup: CDR1 MNHEY, CDR2 SVGAGI. The CDR3 spans 14 residues. This material consisted of peripheral blood, taken after pregnancy. This receptor was taken from a female donor with multiple sclerosis, enrolled in a pregnancy study. The J gene is TRBJ2-1, the V gene TRBV6-5; 14 positions agree with TRBD2. The CDR3, as DNA: TGTGCCAGCAGTGGGACTAGCGGGGGTGGTGAGCAGTTCTTC. Translating gives CASSGTSGGGEQFF.